Below are 29 T cell receptor beta chains sequenced from a single sample in a study of blood T cell repertoires in COVID-19 (dated by TCRdb to the early 2020s). Libraries came from the immunoSEQ multiplex PCR assay. The clones in this table, taken by TCRdb from immuneACCESS, are in-frame only. Not every clone is retained; where verified, under half of the shortfall comes from an unresolved V gene, and the cause of the rest is unknown. Here the sample has about 98,000 clones; roughly 92% occur a single time. The ten largest clones add up to 1.5% to 2% of the sample. The sample comprised peripheral blood. These receptors were taken from a woman aged 50 to 60 with COVID-19, enrolled during active disease.

The genes are TRBV5-6 and TRBJ1-3; D is unresolved. Between the trimmed V and J ends, which lost 0 bases and 0 bases, there was a span of 4 bases. Germline V lookup: CDR1 SGHDT, CDR2 YYEEEE. CDR3 length: 14 amino acids. The DNA for the CDR3 is TGTGCCAGCAGCTTGGGTAGCTCTGGAAACACCATATATTTT. Protein product: CASSLGSSGNTIYF.

The J gene is TRBJ1-4, the V gene TRBV25-1, with D maybe TRBD1 (5 bases). CDR3 length: 14 amino acids. Trimming pared 1 base from V and 8 bases from J, leaving 11 bases between. The germline V gene has CDR1 MGHDK and CDR2 SYGVNS. The CDR3 sequence is CASSESGVREKLFF. The CDR3 bases are TGTGCCAGCAGTGAATCGGGGGTGCGGGAAAAACTGTTTTTT.

V gene TRBV14 combines with J gene TRBJ1-3; 9 nucleotides line up with TRBD1. The CDR3 totals 20 residues. The germline gives CDR1 SGHDN, CDR2 FVKESK. Losses at the gene ends were 4 bases for V and 0 bases for J; bases not matched to a gene: 16. The DNA of the CDR3 is TGTGCCAGCAGCCGAAGGCCGGGACAGGGCGCCCCGAGCTCTGGAAACACCATATATTTT. This gives the protein CASSRRPGQGAPSSGNTIYF.

This chain connects TRBV6-6 to TRBJ1-5, with TRBD1 matching 10 bases. V was clipped by 5 bases and J by 2 bases; unmatched bases: 12. This CDR3 spans 18 amino acids. The V gene's germline CDR1 is MNHNY and CDR2 SVGAGI (reference sequence). The CDR3 nucleotides read TGTGCCAGCAGTCCGGTCGCAGGGACAGGGGTCGGCAATCAGCCCCAGCATTTT. Amino acids: CASSPVAGTGVGNQPQHF.

This clone appeared a single time. The chain employs TRBV7-2 and TRBJ1-1, with D hard to call. CDR1 SGHTA and CDR2 FQGNSA come from the germline V gene. Trimming took off 1 base at V and 7 bases at J, with 13 bases between the two ends. This CDR3 comprises 14 residues. The CDR3 here is CASSLGVGSYEAFF. The CDR3 DNA sequence: TGTGCCAGCAGCTTAGGTGTGGGGAGTTATGAAGCTTTCTTT.

V is TRBV5-5 and J is TRBJ2-2; D gene unclear. The germline V and J ends were trimmed by 4 bases and 4 bases, with 14 bases remaining between them. From germline, CDR1 is SGHKS and CDR2 YYEKEE (reference sequence). There are 15 residues in the CDR3. The CDR3 sequence: CASSRRMVSTGELFF. The DNA for the CDR3 is TGTGCCAGCAGCCGAAGAATGGTGAGCACCGGGGAGCTGTTTTTT.

The chain combines TRBV2 with TRBJ2-7; a possible D gene is TRBD2 (6 bases). The germline gives CDR1 SNHLY, CDR2 FYNNEI. The germline V and J ends were trimmed by 11 bases and 7 bases, with 24 bases remaining between them. This CDR3 contains 14 residues. In DNA, the CDR3 is TGTGCCTGCAACACGGGCCGGGGGATCCGGGAGCAGTACTTC. This codes for CACNTGRGIREQYF.

V and J are TRBV30 and TRBJ1-2; TRBD1 aligns across 10 bases. CDR3 length: 15 amino acids. V lost 1 base to trimming and J lost 4 bases; unmatched junction nucleotides: 6. Germline V CDR1 and CDR2: GTSNPN, SVGIG (reference sequence). CDR3 loop: CAWSARTGGGYGYTF. The CDR3 DNA reads as TGTGCCTGGAGTGCCCGGACAGGGGGGGGCTATGGCTACACCTTC.

This sequence joins TRBV7-8 and TRBJ2-2; D is perhaps TRBD2 (5 bases). The CDR3 covers 16 residues. The V and J ends lost 8 bases and 5 bases respectively, with 21 bases between them. CDR1 and CDR2 (germline): SGHVS, FQNEAQ. The CDR3 region is CASPPTGSQLTGELFF. The CDR3 coding sequence is TGTGCCAGCCCACCGACGGGGTCCCAACTAACCGGGGAGCTGTTTTTT.

This chain connects TRBV10-3 to TRBJ2-2; D unresolved. Germline CDR1 is ENHRY and CDR2 is SYGVKD. The CDR3 is 14 amino acids. V gave up 5 bases and J gave up 7 bases, with 14 bases separating them. The CDR3: CAISPTPSGGELFF. DNA of the CDR3: TGTGCCATCAGTCCCACACCTTCGGGCGGGGAGCTGTTTTTT.

The chain has TRBV7-2 and TRBJ1-2, with D perhaps matching TRBD1 (6 bases). Germline V lookup: CDR1 SGHTA, CDR2 FQGNSA. The CDR3 has 12 residues. V gave up 5 bases and J gave up 6 bases, with 10 bases separating them. CDR3 sequence reads: CASSPRTDGYTF. As DNA, the CDR3 is TGTGCCAGCAGCCCGCGGACAGATGGCTACACCTTC.

The rearrangement links TRBV5-4 to TRBJ2-1; possible D gene TRBD1, 6 bases. Germline lookup yields CDR1 SGHNT and CDR2 YYREEE (reference sequence). Trimming took off 2 bases at V and 2 bases at J, with 14 bases between the two ends. The CDR3 sequence is 16 residues long. CDR3 DNA sequence: TGTGCCAGCAGCTTCGAGACAGGAATCCCCTACAATGAGCAGTTCTTC. It yields the protein CASSFETGIPYNEQFF.

The chain joins TRBV6-2 or TRBV6-3 to TRBJ2-1; the match to TRBD2 covers 14 bases. Per the germline V gene, CDR1 is MNHEY and CDR2 is SVGEGT. CDR3 length: 16 amino acids. The ends lost 4 bases at V and 9 bases at J; junction bases unmatched: 8. The CDR3 spells CASSSTGTSGGIEQFF. The CDR3 bases are TGTGCCAGCAGTTCAACCGGGACTAGCGGGGGCATTGAGCAGTTCTTC.

V usage is TRBV5-5 and J usage is TRBJ1-1; D is unclear. The CDR3 covers 15 residues. V was cut by 1 base and J by 3 bases, with 13 bases left in between. The germline V gene encodes CDR1 SGHKS and CDR2 YYEKEE (reference sequence). DNA of the CDR3: TGTGCCAGCAGCTTGTCAGGTGATGGTGACACTGAAGCTTTCTTT. Translating gives CASSLSGDGDTEAFF.

The rearrangement links TRBV7-2 to TRBJ2-5; D gene uncertain. The CDR3 spans 14 residues. V shed 1 base and J shed 2 bases, with 8 bases lying between them. Looked up from germline, CDR1 is SGHTA and CDR2 is FQGNSA. The CDR3 DNA reads as TGTGCCAGCAGCTTAGAAGTCTATCAAGAGACCCAGTACTTC. Its translation: CASSLEVYQETQYF.

The rearrangement uses TRBV24-1 and TRBJ1-2, with D unresolved. CDR3 length: 13 residues. V gave up 3 bases and J gave up 8 bases, with 12 bases separating them. Looked up from germline, CDR1 is KGHDR and CDR2 is SFDVKD. The CDR3 here is CATSDAGRGGYTF. CDR3 nucleotides: TGTGCCACCAGTGATGCCGGCAGAGGGGGCTACACCTTC.

The genes are TRBV19 and TRBJ1-4, with a tentative D call TRBD1 (6 bases). This CDR3 has 14 residues. Trimming pared 7 bases from V and 8 bases from J, leaving 17 bases between. The germline gives CDR1 LNHDA, CDR2 SQIVND (reference sequence). The CDR3: CASKSGGQREKLFF. In DNA form, the CDR3 reads TGTGCCAGTAAATCCGGGGGGCAGAGGGAAAAACTGTTTTTT.

V usage is TRBV3-1 (or the pseudogene TRBV3-2) and J usage is TRBJ2-1; 7 bases are a match to TRBD2. J lost 7 bases, V lost 0 bases, and 3 bases had no gene match. The CDR3 sequence is 14 residues long. Germline V gives CDR1 LGHDT, CDR2 YNNKEL (reference sequence). CDR3 amino acids: CASSQDWGGNEQFF. CDR3 DNA sequence: TGTGCCAGCAGCCAAGACTGGGGGGGGAATGAGCAGTTCTTC.

V is TRBV13 and J is TRBJ1-1; D is unclear. CDR3 length: 13 residues. Germline V CDR1 and CDR2: PRHDT, FYEKMQ (reference sequence). V was pared by 1 base and J by 3 bases, with 6 bases between. The CDR3 DNA reads TGTGCCAGCAGCTTAGTTCTGTACACTGAAGCTTTCTTT. Protein sequence: CASSLVLYTEAFF.

This chain connects TRBV5-1 to TRBJ2-1, with 10 bases matching TRBD1. The germline V gene has CDR1 SGHRS and CDR2 YFSETQ. V shed 4 bases, J shed 7 bases, and the junction held 5 bases outside the gene matches. The CDR3 is 14 amino acids. The CDR3 is CASSSWTGGNEQFF. DNA for the CDR3: TGCGCCAGCAGCAGCTGGACAGGGGGAAATGAGCAGTTCTTC.

V is TRBV5-1 and J is TRBJ2-5; 10 positions agree with TRBD1. Trimming removed 8 bases from V and 5 bases from J; junction bases left unmatched: 12. Germline values: CDR1 SGHRS, CDR2 YFSETQ. The CDR3 is 15 residues long. CDR3 bases: TGCGCCAGTACCTTCGGGACAGGGGCGAGTGAGACCCAGTACTTC. This sequence encodes CASTFGTGASETQYF.

The rearrangement links TRBV2 to TRBJ2-3; 15 nucleotides line up with TRBD2. The junction had 10 bases not matched to a gene; V was cut back by 6 bases and J by 3 bases. The CDR3 sequence is 18 residues long. Germline V gene lookup returns CDR1 SNHLY and CDR2 FYNNEI. CDR3 protein: CASSGPGLAGGRTDTQYF. The CDR3 nucleotides read TGTGCCAGCAGCGGCCCGGGACTAGCGGGGGGCAGGACAGATACGCAGTATTTT.

The chain joins TRBV12-3 or TRBV12-4 to TRBJ1-1; D perhaps matches TRBD1 (6 bases). Trimming took 4 bases from V and 11 from J, leaving 17 bases between them. This CDR3 has 13 amino acids. The DNA of the CDR3 is TGTGCCAGCAGTTATGCAATACAGGGCAGGGCTTTCTTT. The encoded protein is CASSYAIQGRAFF.

The chain combines TRBV5-1 with TRBJ2-2; TRBD2 might be the D (5 bases). Trimming removed 4 bases at V and 3 bases at J, with 13 bases between. The CDR3 has 15 residues. The germline V gene has CDR1 SGHRS and CDR2 YFSETQ. CDR3 in amino acids: CASSTGWGDTGELFF. The CDR3 DNA is TGCGCCAGCAGCACCGGGTGGGGAGACACCGGGGAGCTGTTTTTT.

This clone was seen just once. V usage is TRBV29-1 and J usage is TRBJ1-6; the D gene is possibly TRBD1 (5 bases). This CDR3 contains 14 residues. The V gene's germline CDR1 is SQVTM and CDR2 ANQGSEA. V was cut by 5 bases and J by 6 bases, with 14 bases left in between. CDR3: CSVREQGFNSPLHF. The CDR3 bases are TGCAGCGTTCGTGAGCAGGGTTTTAATTCACCCCTCCACTTT.

A single count supports this clone. This chain links TRBV19 with TRBJ1-2, with TRBD1 as a possible D gene (6 bases). CDR1 LNHDA and CDR2 SQIVND come from the germline V gene (reference sequence). Trimming left V 10 bases short and J 2 bases short, with 14 bases between. This CDR3 is 13 amino acids long. The CDR3 sequence is CATSGQRNYGYTF. CDR3 coding DNA: TGTGCCACCTCCGGACAGCGCAACTATGGCTACACCTTC. Combining the CDR3 with reference TRBV19 and TRBJ1-2 gives the whole variable domain DGGITQSPKYLFRKEGQNVTLSCEQNLNHDAMYWYRQDPGQGLRLIYYSQIVNDFQKGDIAEGYSVSREKKESFPLTVTSAQKNPTAFYLCATSGQRNYGYTFGSGTRLTVV.

V gene TRBV29-1 combines with J gene TRBJ2-2; a possible D gene is TRBD2 (6 bases). V was shortened by 4 bases and J by 7 bases, with 10 bases between the two germline ends. Germline V gene data show CDR1 as SQVTM and CDR2 as ANQGSEA. The CDR3 spans 12 residues. CDR3 in DNA: TGCAGCGTTGGTCACGGGGGCGGGGAGCTGTTTTTT. It is translated as CSVGHGGGELFF.

This clone has a handful of counts. The chain uses TRBV18 and TRBJ2-1, with D maybe TRBD1 (6 bases). The germline V gene encodes CDR1 KGHSH and CDR2 LQKENI. Trimming pared 4 bases from V and 10 bases from J, leaving 11 bases between. This CDR3 is built from 12 residues. The CDR3 DNA reads TGTGCCAGCTCACTCGCCGACAGGGAGCAGTTCTTC. This codes for CASSLADREQFF. Complete variable domain (other parts from reference TRBV18 and TRBJ2-1): NAGVMQNPRHLVRRRGQEARLRCSPMKGHSHVYWYRQLPEEGLKFMVYLQKENIIDESGMPKERFSAEFPKEGPSILRIQQVVRGDSAAYFCASSLADREQFFGPGTRLTVL.

The rearrangement uses TRBV19 and TRBJ1-5, with D possibly being TRBD1 (5 bases). The V gene's germline CDR1 is LNHDA and CDR2 SQIVND (reference sequence). V shed 3 bases and J shed 5 bases, with 8 bases lying between them. CDR3 length: 13 amino acids. The CDR3 protein is CASSIGGDQPQHF. CDR3 bases: TGTGCCAGTAGTATTGGGGGGGATCAGCCCCAGCATTTT.